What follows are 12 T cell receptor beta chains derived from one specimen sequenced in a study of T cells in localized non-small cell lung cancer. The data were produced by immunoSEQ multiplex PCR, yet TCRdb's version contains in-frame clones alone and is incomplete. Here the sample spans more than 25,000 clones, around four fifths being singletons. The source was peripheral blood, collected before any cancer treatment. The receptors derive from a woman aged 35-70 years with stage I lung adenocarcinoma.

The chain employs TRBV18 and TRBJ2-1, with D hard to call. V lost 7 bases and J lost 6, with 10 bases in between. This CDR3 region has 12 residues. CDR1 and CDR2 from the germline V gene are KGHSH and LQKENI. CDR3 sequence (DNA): TGTGCCAGCTATGCCGTATCCAATGAGCAGTTCTTC. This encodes CASYAVSNEQFF. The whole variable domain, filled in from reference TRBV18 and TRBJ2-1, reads NAGVMQNPRHLVRRRGQEARLRCSPMKGHSHVYWYRQLPEEGLKFMVYLQKENIIDESGMPKERFSAEFPKEGPSILRIQQVVRGDSAAYFCASYAVSNEQFFGPGTRLTVL.

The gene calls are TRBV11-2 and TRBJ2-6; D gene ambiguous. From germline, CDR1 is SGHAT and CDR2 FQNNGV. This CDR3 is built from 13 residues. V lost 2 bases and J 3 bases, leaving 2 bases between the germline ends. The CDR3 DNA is TGTGCCAGCAGCTTACTTGGGGCCAACGTCCTGACTTTC. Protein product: CASSLLGANVLTF. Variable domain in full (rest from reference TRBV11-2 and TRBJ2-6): EAGVAQSPRYKIIEKRQSVAFWCNPISGHATLYWYQQILGQGPKLLIQFQNNGVVDDSQLPKDRFSAERLKGVDSTLKIQPAKLEDSAVYLCASSLLGANVLTFGAGSRLTVL.

The CDR3 nucleotides read TGTGCCATCAGGCCGACTGGGGGGAACACTGAAGCTTTCTTT. Its translation is CAIRPTGGNTEAFF. The rearrangement joins TRBV10-3 to TRBJ1-1, with TRBD1 as a possible D gene (5 bases). Germline V CDR1 and CDR2: ENHRY, SYGVKD. V was trimmed by 6 bases and J by 1 base, leaving 12 bases between them. The length of the CDR3 is 14 residues.

CDR3 protein: CASSLISGGAYEQYF. DNA for the CDR3: TGTGCCAGCAGCTTAATCAGCGGGGGGGCCTACGAGCAGTACTTC. The V gene is TRBV7-2, the J gene TRBJ2-7; 10 bases match TRBD2. V gave up 2 bases and J gave up 2 bases; unmatched junction bases: 3. Germline assignment: CDR1 SGHTA and CDR2 FQGNSA. CDR3 size: 15 residues.

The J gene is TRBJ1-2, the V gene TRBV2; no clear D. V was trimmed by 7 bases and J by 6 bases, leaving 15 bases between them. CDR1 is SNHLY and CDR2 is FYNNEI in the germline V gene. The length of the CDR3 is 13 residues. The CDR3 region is CASKLREANGYTF. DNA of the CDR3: TGTGCCAGCAAGTTACGGGAGGCAAATGGCTACACCTTC. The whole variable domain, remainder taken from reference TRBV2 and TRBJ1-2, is EPEVTQTPSHQVTQMGQEVILRCVPISNHLYFYWYRQILGQKVEFLVSFYNNEISEKSEIFDDQFSVERPDGSNFTLKIRSTKLEDSAMYFCASKLREANGYTFGSGTRLTVV.

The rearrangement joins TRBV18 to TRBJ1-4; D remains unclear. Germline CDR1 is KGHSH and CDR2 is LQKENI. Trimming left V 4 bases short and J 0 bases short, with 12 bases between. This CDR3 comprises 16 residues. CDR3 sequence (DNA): TGTGCCAGCTCACGTTCGGTCGGGGCAACTAATGAAAAACTGTTTTTT. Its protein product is CASSRSVGATNEKLFF.

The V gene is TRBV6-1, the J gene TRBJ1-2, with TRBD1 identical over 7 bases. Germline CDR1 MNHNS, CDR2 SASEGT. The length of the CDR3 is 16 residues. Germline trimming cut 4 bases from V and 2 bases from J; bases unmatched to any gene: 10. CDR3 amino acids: CASSAGGGGQNYGYTF. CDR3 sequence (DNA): TGTGCCAGCAGTGCCGGAGGGGGGGGACAGAACTATGGCTACACCTTC.

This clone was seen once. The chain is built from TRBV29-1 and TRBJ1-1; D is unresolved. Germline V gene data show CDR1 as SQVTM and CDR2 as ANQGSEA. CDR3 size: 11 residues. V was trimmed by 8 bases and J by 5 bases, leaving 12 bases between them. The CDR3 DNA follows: TGCAGCACCCGGGAGGAAACTGAAGCTTTCTTT. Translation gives CSTREETEAFF.

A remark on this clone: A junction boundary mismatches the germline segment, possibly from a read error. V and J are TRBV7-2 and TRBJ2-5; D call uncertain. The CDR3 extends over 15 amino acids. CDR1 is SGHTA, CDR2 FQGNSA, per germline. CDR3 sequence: CASSLGDPGQATQYF. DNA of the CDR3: TGTGCCAGCAGCTTAGGGGATCCCGGCCAAGCGACCCAGTACTTC.

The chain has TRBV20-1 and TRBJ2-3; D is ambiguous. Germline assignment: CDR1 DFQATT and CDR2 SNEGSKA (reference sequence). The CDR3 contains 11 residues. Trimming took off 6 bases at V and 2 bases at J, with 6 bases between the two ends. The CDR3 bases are TGCAGTGCGGAAATCACAGATACGCAGTATTTT. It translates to CSAEITDTQYF.

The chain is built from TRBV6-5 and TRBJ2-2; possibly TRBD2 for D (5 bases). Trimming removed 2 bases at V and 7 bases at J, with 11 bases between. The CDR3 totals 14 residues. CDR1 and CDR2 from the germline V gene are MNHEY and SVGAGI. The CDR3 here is CASSYPPAGGELFF. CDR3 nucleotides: TGTGCCAGCAGTTACCCCCCCGCGGGCGGGGAGCTGTTTTTT.

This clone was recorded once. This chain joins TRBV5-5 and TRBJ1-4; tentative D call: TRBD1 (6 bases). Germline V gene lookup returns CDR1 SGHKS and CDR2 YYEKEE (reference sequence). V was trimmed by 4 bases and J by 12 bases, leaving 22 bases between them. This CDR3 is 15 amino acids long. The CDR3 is CASSVWQGTGRQLFF. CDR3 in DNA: TGTGCCAGCAGCGTATGGCAGGGGACGGGGAGGCAACTGTTTTTT.